This TCR beta chain was obtained from a study of long-term antiretroviral therapy in people with HIV. Germline V gene sequence: CDR1 SGHAT, CDR2 FQNNGV. V lost 4 bases, J lost 2 bases, and 18 bases stayed unmatched. This CDR3 spans 19 amino acids. The run of the v3.0 immunoSEQ assay was at survey level. Generated by immunoSEQ multiplex PCR, the TCRdb table keeps only in-frame clones and is missing some. The data show tens of thousands of clones, 90% to 95% seen once. The specimen comprised unsorted PBMCs, sampled 7.4 years after starting antiretroviral therapy. This TCR derives from a man aged 50-59 years with HIV. J is TRBJ2-3 and V is TRBV11-2; 7 nucleotides agree with TRBD2. Here the CDR3 reads CASSSRMAIAGDYTDTQYF. CDR3 sequence (DNA): TGTGCCAGCAGCTCGCGAATGGCCATAGCGGGCGACTACACAGATACGCAGTATTTT.